These T cell receptor beta chains were read from a single sample in a study of blood T cell repertoires in COVID-19. Sequencing used immunoSEQ multiplex PCR; TCRdb keeps in-frame clones, though not all of them. The table includes about 88,000 clones, 70% to 90% detected once. What was sequenced was peripheral blood. Source of these receptors: a human donor in a cohort sampled during active COVID-19. CDR3s include the opening cysteine and the closing phenylalanine or tryptophan. A D gene is named only where the DNA matches it firmly. Where a row states a size, it is once, few, many or the class of an expanded clone; other rows omit it.

d_call | j_call | clone_size | cdr3_length | v_call | cdr3_aa | cdr3_nt
TRBD1 | TRBJ1-5 | few | 19 | TRBV2 | CASGKEPDRDLYSNQPQHF | TGTGCCAGCGGCAAGGAACCGGACAGGGACCTCTATAGCAATCAGCCCCAGCATTTT
TRBD1 | TRBJ1-1 | once | 17 | TRBV3-1/TRBV3-2 | CASSQDSGTGMNTEAFF | TGTGCCAGCAGCCAAGATAGTGGGACAGGGATGAACACTGAAGCTTTCTTT
TRBD2 | TRBJ2-1 | . | 14 | TRBV6-5 | CASRMTSGYNEQFF | TGTGCCAGCAGGATGACTAGCGGATACAATGAGCAGTTCTTC
. | TRBJ1-2 | . | 14 | TRBV7-9 | CASSPRGWNYGYTF | TGTGCCAGCAGCCCGAGGGGGTGGAACTATGGCTACACCTTC
TRBD1 | TRBJ1-5 | . | 14 | TRBV19 | CASSGQVGNQPQHF | TGTGCCAGTAGCGGACAGGTAGGCAATCAGCCCCAGCATTTT
TRBD1 | TRBJ2-7 | . | 14 | TRBV19 | CASSSRDRTYEQYF | TGTGCCAGTAGTTCCCGGGACAGGACCTACGAGCAGTACTTC
. | TRBJ1-2 | . | 12 | TRBV7-9 | CASSPGDHGYTF | TGTGCCAGCAGCCCAGGGGATCATGGCTACACCTTC
TRBD1 | TRBJ2-1 | . | 13 | TRBV2 | CASIEDRVNEQFF | TGTGCCAGCATTGAAGACAGGGTCAATGAGCAGTTCTTC
TRBD1 | TRBJ1-4 | . | 16 | TRBV4-3 | CASSQSTGGGWEKLFF | TGCGCCAGCAGCCAGTCGACAGGGGGCGGCTGGGAAAAACTGTTTTTT
TRBD2 | TRBJ2-1 | . | 15 | TRBV6-5 | CASSTSGGIYNEQFF | TGTGCCAGCAGCACCAGCGGGGGAATATACAATGAGCAGTTCTTC
TRBD1 | TRBJ2-2 | . | 15 | TRBV6-5 | CASSGTGRGTGELFF | TGTGCCAGCAGCGGGACAGGGAGGGGCACCGGGGAGCTGTTTTTT
TRBD1 | TRBJ1-4 | . | 15 | TRBV28 | CASSLPGQSNEKLFF | TGTGCCAGCAGTTTGCCGGGACAGTCTAATGAAAAACTGTTTTTT
. | TRBJ1-2 | . | 11 | TRBV7-9 | CASSGASGYTF | TGTGCCAGCAGCGGGGCCAGTGGCTACACCTTC
TRBD1 | TRBJ1-2 | . | 11 | TRBV30 | CAWEGARGYTF | TGTGCCTGGGAGGGGGCCCGCGGCTACACCTTC
TRBD2 | TRBJ2-2 | . | 16 | TRBV7-9 | CASRYLAGGATGELFF | TGTGCCAGCAGGTATCTTGCGGGAGGAGCCACCGGGGAGCTGTTTTTT
TRBD1 | TRBJ2-7 | . | 15 | TRBV7-2 | CASSPPRGSTYEQYF | TGTGCCAGCAGCCCTCCCAGGGGGTCGACCTACGAGCAGTACTTC
. | TRBJ2-5 | . | 15 | TRBV24-1 | CATSDPRGTGETQYF | TGTGCCACCAGTGACCCCAGGGGAACCGGGGAGACCCAGTACTTC
. | TRBJ2-1 | once | 11 | TRBV5-5 | CASSQRNEQFF | TGTGCCAGCAGCCAGCGCAATGAGCAGTTCTTC
TRBD1 | TRBJ2-7 | . | 15 | TRBV13 | CASSLRPDRGNVQYF | TGTGCCAGCAGCTTAAGGCCGGACAGGGGGAATGTCCAGTACTTC
. | TRBJ1-2 | few | 13 | TRBV19 | CASKARERDGYTF | TGTGCCAGTAAGGCGAGGGAAAGGGATGGCTACACCTTC
. | TRBJ2-5 | . | 13 | TRBV12-3/TRBV12-4 | CASSLVRTGTQYF | TGTGCCAGCAGTTTAGTCCGTACGGGGACCCAGTACTTC
TRBD2 | TRBJ2-7 | . | 16 | TRBV5-6 | CASSLEWSGGFWEQYF | TGTGCCAGCAGCTTGGAGTGGAGCGGGGGGTTTTGGGAGCAGTACTTC
TRBD2 | TRBJ2-1 | . | 14 | TRBV9 | CASTRGGLGNEQFF | TGTGCCAGCACTCGGGGGGGATTGGGGAATGAGCAGTTCTTC
TRBD1 | TRBJ1-2 | . | 15 | TRBV3-1/TRBV3-2 | CASSPTGAVDYGYTF | TGTGCCAGCAGTCCGACAGGGGCGGTGGACTATGGCTACACCTTC
. | TRBJ1-1 | . | 12 | TRBV3-1/TRBV3-2 | CASSQDQSEAFF | TGTGCCAGCAGCCAAGATCAGTCTGAAGCTTTCTTT
. | TRBJ1-5 | . | 15 | TRBV7-2 | CASSLALSSNQPQHF | TGTGCCAGCAGCTTAGCGCTGAGTAGCAATCAGCCCCAGCATTTT
TRBD1 | TRBJ1-1 | . | 14 | TRBV7-3 | CASSLTTGDTEAFF | TGTGCCAGCAGCTTAACGACAGGGGACACTGAAGCTTTCTTT
TRBD1 | TRBJ2-3 | . | 15 | TRBV7-2 | CASSRTGGSTDTQYF | TGTGCCAGCAGCCGGACAGGGGGAAGCACAGATACGCAGTATTTT
TRBD2 | TRBJ2-5 | . | 16 | TRBV18 | CASSLDSGGAQETQYF | TGTGCCAGCTCACTGGATAGCGGGGGGGCCCAAGAGACCCAGTACTTC
. | TRBJ2-3 | . | 12 | TRBV2 | CASTVDLDTQYF | TGTGCCAGCACGGTAGACTTAGATACGCAGTATTTT
. | TRBJ2-3 | . | 17 | TRBV21-1 | CARYVIDRDRDTDTQYF | TGTGCCAGGTACGTCATTGATAGGGACAGAGACACAGATACGCAGTATTTT
. | TRBJ1-4 | . | 15 | TRBV4-1 | CASSRGEGGNEKLFF | TGCGCCAGCAGCCGAGGGGAGGGGGGAAATGAAAAACTGTTTTTT
TRBD2 | TRBJ2-7 | . | 16 | TRBV27 | CASSSRLAGSSYEQYF | TGTGCCAGCAGTTCCCGACTAGCGGGATCCTCCTACGAGCAGTACTTC
. | TRBJ2-2 | . | 17 | TRBV5-4 | CASSPWQRFTNTGELFF | TGTGCCAGCAGCCCGTGGCAGCGTTTTACGAACACCGGGGAGCTGTTTTTT
TRBD1 | TRBJ2-2 | . | 14 | TRBV29-1 | CSVWTGQNTGELFF | TGCAGCGTTTGGACAGGACAGAACACCGGGGAGCTGTTTTTT
. | TRBJ1-2 | . | 16 | TRBV9 | CASSVDHGAVSYGYTF | TGTGCCAGCAGCGTAGATCATGGTGCGGTTTCCTATGGCTACACCTTC
. | TRBJ2-7 | . | 11 | TRBV30 | CAWSAQLKQYF | TGTGCCTGGAGTGCGCAACTGAAGCAGTACTTC
. | TRBJ1-1 | . | 15 | TRBV2 | CASSERGWANTEAFF | TGTGCCAGCAGCGAAAGGGGGTGGGCGAACACTGAAGCTTTCTTT
TRBD2 | TRBJ2-1 | . | 17 | TRBV2 | CASSDSVTSGGYNEQFF | TGTGCCAGCAGTGATTCGGTGACTAGCGGGGGCTACAATGAGCAGTTCTTC
. | TRBJ1-4 | . | 13 | TRBV28 | CASSSPGTEKLFF | TGTGCCAGCAGTTCCCCCGGGACAGAAAAACTGTTTTTT
. | TRBJ2-5 | . | 16 | TRBV19 | CASSSFTMGDQETQYF | TGTGCCAGTAGTTCCTTTACGATGGGAGACCAAGAGACCCAGTACTTC
. | TRBJ2-7 | . | 15 | TRBV18 | CASSPGTPVNYEQYF | TGTGCCAGCTCACCAGGGACACCAGTTAACTACGAGCAGTACTTC
. | TRBJ1-4 | . | 15 | TRBV20-1 | CSASSPREGGEKLFF | TGCAGTGCTAGTAGTCCCCGCGAGGGAGGTGAAAAACTGTTTTTT